The 18 T cell receptor beta chains presented below share a single source sample, sequenced in a study of control samples from healthy donors and cancer patients. Sequencing was performed with immunoSEQ multiplex PCR; in TCRdb, only in-frame clones are kept and a portion is missing. Of under 450,000 clones listed, around nine tenths are singletons. Sequenced: PBMCs. These receptors were collected from a man aged 40-49 years with head and neck cancer.

This chain connects TRBV28 to TRBJ2-1, with 13 bases matching TRBD2. Trimming cost V 5 bases and J 0 bases; bases outside gene matches: 1. From germline, CDR1 is MDHEN and CDR2 SYDVKM. CDR3 length: 16 amino acids. The CDR3 is CASSRTSGSSYNEQFF. The CDR3, as DNA: TGTGCCAGCAGTAGGACTAGCGGGAGCTCCTACAATGAGCAGTTCTTC.

This clone showed up just once. The J gene is TRBJ1-2, the V gene TRBV11-2; possible D gene TRBD1, 5 bases. Germline CDR1 SGHAT, CDR2 FQNNGV. The V gene lost 1 base and the J gene lost 4 bases, with 13 bases spanning the gap. The CDR3 contains 15 residues. CDR3 sequence reads: CASSLVRGNGYGYTF. DNA for the CDR3: TGTGCCAGCAGCTTAGTTCGGGGGAATGGCTATGGCTACACCTTC.

As to this clone: A junction boundary mismatches the germline segment, possibly from a read error. The chain is built from TRBV7-7 and TRBJ2-2; tentative D call: TRBD1 (7 bases). Germline V gene data show CDR1 as SSHAT and CDR2 as FNYEAQ (reference sequence). There are 17 residues in the CDR3. The CDR3 nucleotides are TGTGCTAGCAGCCCGCTCGCAGGGGGGCTCTACACCGGGGAGCTGTTTTTT. It codes for CASSPLAGGLYTGELFF.

V usage is TRBV7-8 and J usage is TRBJ1-1; no reliable D call. The CDR3 spans 13 residues. Germline V CDR1 and CDR2: SGHVS, FQNEAQ. V gave up 5 bases and J gave up 6 bases, with 13 bases separating them. The CDR3 DNA reads as TGTGCCAGCAGCCTTCGGACGGCTGCTGAAGCTTTCTTT. It yields the protein CASSLRTAAEAFF.

The rearrangement joins TRBV6-6 to TRBJ1-4; D gene ambiguous. Trimming cost V 7 bases and J 3 bases, with 18 bases left between them. The CDR3 is made up of 16 amino acids. From germline, CDR1 is MNHNY and CDR2 SVGAGI (reference sequence). The CDR3 spells CASTLVDRGSNEKLFF. CDR3 nucleotides: TGTGCCAGCACCCTCGTAGATCGGGGTTCTAATGAAAAACTGTTTTTT.

CDR3 nucleotides: TGTGCCAGTCAGCCAGGGTTGGACACCGGGGAGCTGTTTTTT. Residues: CASQPGLDTGELFF. V is TRBV7-9 and J is TRBJ2-2; TRBD1 is a possible D gene (5 bases). There are 14 residues in the CDR3. The V and J ends lost 9 bases and 3 bases respectively, with 14 bases between them. Germline assignment: CDR1 SEHNR and CDR2 FQNEAQ (reference sequence). The full variable domain, in which reference TRBV7-9 and TRBJ2-2 provide the parts outside the CDR3, is DTGVSQNPRHKITKRGQNVTFRCDPISEHNRLYWYRQTLGQGPEFLTYFQNEAQLEKSRLLSDRFSAERPKGSFSTLEIQRTEQGDSAMYLCASQPGLDTGELFFGEGSRLTVL.

V gene TRBV27 combines with J gene TRBJ2-3, with TRBD2 matching 10 bases. The CDR3 runs 17 residues. V lost 0 bases to trimming and J lost 4 bases; unmatched junction nucleotides: 7. Germline CDR1 reads MNHEY; CDR2 reads SMNVEV (reference sequence). CDR3 nucleotide sequence: TGTGCCAGCAGTTTATCGGCTAGCGGGAGCCGGGCAGATACGCAGTATTTT. It yields the protein CASSLSASGSRADTQYF.

V and J are TRBV2 and TRBJ1-3; D unresolved. This CDR3 region has 13 residues. V was trimmed by 7 bases and J by 4 bases, leaving 11 bases between them. Looked up from germline, CDR1 is SNHLY and CDR2 is FYNNEI. The chain's CDR3 is CASTPRPGNTIYF. In nucleotides, the CDR3 is TGTGCCAGCACCCCCAGGCCGGGAAACACCATATATTTT.

The chain employs TRBV27 and TRBJ2-5; 8 bases are a match to TRBD1. The J segment lost 5 bases and the V segment lost 5 bases, leaving 10 bases of the junction unmatched. The CDR3 contains 15 residues. The germline CDR1 and CDR2 sequences are MNHEY and SMNVEV (reference sequence). CDR3 DNA: TGTGCCAGCAGTCCGAGGGACAGGCTGAGGGAGACCCAGTACTTC. Translating it yields CASSPRDRLRETQYF.

The V call is TRBV6-1, the J call TRBJ1-6, with TRBD1 matching over 12 bases. CDR3 length equals 18 residues. Looked up from germline, CDR1 is MNHNS and CDR2 is SASEGT. The junction had 8 bases not matched to a gene; V was cut back by 2 bases and J by 6 bases. The CDR3 sequence: CASSEYPGQGARNSPLHF. In nucleotides, the CDR3 is TGTGCCAGCAGTGAATACCCGGGACAGGGGGCGCGTAATTCACCCCTCCACTTT.

The CDR3 reads CASSYGGEQFF. The CDR3 DNA is TGTGCCAGCAGTTATGGGGGTGAGCAGTTCTTC. The chain employs TRBV6-2 or TRBV6-3 and TRBJ2-1, with D perhaps TRBD1 or TRBD2 (5 bases each). The germline V gene has CDR1 MNHEY and CDR2 SVGEGT. CDR3 size: 11 residues. The ends were cut back, 3 bases at V and 9 bases at J, with 6 bases in the middle.

The chain uses TRBV5-8 and TRBJ1-1, with D unresolved. The CDR3 covers 13 residues. The V end lost 5 bases, the J end lost 1 base, and 9 bases lay between the germline ends. Per germline, CDR1 SGHTS and CDR2 YDEGEE. The CDR3 nucleotides read TGTGCCAGCAGAAGGTTAAGGAACACTGAAGCTTTCTTT. Translation: CASRRLRNTEAFF.

As DNA, the CDR3 is TGTGCCAGCAGCGGGCGCGGGGCTTACTACGAGCAGTACTTC. This translates into CASSGRGAYYEQYF. This rearrangement joins TRBV5-4 to TRBJ2-7; tentative D call: TRBD2 (6 bases). The length of the CDR3 is 14 residues. V was pared by 4 bases and J by 3 bases, with 14 bases between. Germline values: CDR1 SGHNT, CDR2 YYREEE (reference sequence).

CDR3 sequence (DNA): TGTGCCAGCAGCGTAGGTACAGGCAATCAGCCCCAGCATTTT. Amino acids: CASSVGTGNQPQHF. The chain uses TRBV9 and TRBJ1-5; no definite D call. The germline gives CDR1 SGDLS, CDR2 YYNGEE. Trimming removed 0 bases at V and 2 bases at J, with 6 bases between. The CDR3 is 14 residues long. Looking up the rest from reference TRBV9 and TRBJ1-5 gives the full variable domain: DSGVTQTPKHLITATGQRVTLRCSPRSGDLSVYWYQQSLDQGLQFLIQYYNGEERAKGNILERFSAQQFPDLHSELNLSSLELGDSALYFCASSVGTGNQPQHFGDGTRLSIL.

The sample holds a few counts of this clone. The chain employs TRBV30 and TRBJ2-2; 9 bases fit TRBD2. Germline CDR1 and CDR2: GTSNPN and SVGIG (reference sequence). The V gene end was trimmed by 4 bases and the J gene end by 3 bases; junction bases not matched to a gene: 18. The CDR3 has 19 amino acids. The chain's CDR3 is CAWKGLAGKLKTYTGELFF. The CDR3 DNA reads TGTGCCTGGAAAGGGCTAGCGGGGAAACTTAAGACTTACACCGGGGAGCTGTTTTTT.

This chain uses TRBV5-1 with TRBJ2-7, with D tentatively TRBD1 or TRBD2 (5 bases each). This CDR3 is built from 14 residues. Germline CDR1 SGHRS, CDR2 YFSETQ. V was clipped by 2 bases and J by 2 bases, with 11 bases between them. In DNA, the CDR3 is TGCGCCAGCAGCTTCGGTCAGGGACCCTACGAGCAGTACTTC. Encoded protein: CASSFGQGPYEQYF.

This sequence joins TRBV24-1 and TRBJ2-1, with TRBD1 matching 10 bases. This CDR3 is 17 amino acids long. V dropped 3 bases and J dropped 7; count of bases not matched to a gene: 11. From germline, CDR1 is KGHDR and CDR2 SFDVKD. For the CDR3, the DNA is TGTGCCACCAGTGATCATCGGCCGGGACAGGGGAGGAATGAGCAGTTCTTC. Translated: CATSDHRPGQGRNEQFF.

The chain has TRBV14 and TRBJ1-1; TRBD1 is a possible D gene (5 bases). CDR3 size: 14 residues. Between the trimmed V and J ends, which lost 4 bases and 4 bases, there was a span of 13 bases. Germline lookup yields CDR1 SGHDN and CDR2 FVKESK. The DNA of the CDR3 is TGTGCCAGCAGCCCAATTCCAGGGAGCACTGAAGCTTTCTTT. Translating it yields CASSPIPGSTEAFF.